Below, one T cell receptor (beta chain) is given with its context. This record belongs to a study of blood T cell repertoires in COVID-19. Only in-frame clones appear in the TCRdb table, and some are missing; sequencing was by immunoSEQ multiplex PCR. The sample lists roughly 200,000 clones; about 88% were seen once. There are 16 residues in the CDR3. Germline lookup yields CDR1 MNHNS and CDR2 SASEGT. V lost 3 bases and J lost 10; bases outside the gene matches: 13. Sequencing was done on a sample of PBMCs or T cells enriched from blood (not recorded which). The TCR sequence derives from a woman aged 25-40 years who had been exposed to COVID-19. V and J are TRBV6-1 and TRBJ2-1; 9 bases align to TRBD2. CDR3 nucleotides: TGTGCCAGCAGTGACGCCGGCGGGGGGGCCTCTTGGGAGCAGTTCTTC. It is translated as CASSDAGGGASWEQFF.